These T cell receptor beta chains were read from a single sample in a study of shared clonotypes between healthy human individuals. Profiling relied on immunoSEQ multiplex PCR, and the TCRdb table lists in-frame clones only, not all of them. The sample carries about 110,000 clones, over 65% recorded once. Sample: memory CD8+ T cells sorted from blood. The receptors shown here come from a woman in her 30s in good health. Both conserved end residues are part of each CDR3. The order of the fields is clone size, J gene, D gene, V gene, CDR3 protein, CDR3 DNA. D genes are given only for firm matches. For some rows the clone size is stated as once, few or many, or as a class when expanded; others skip it.

abundance: many; j_gene: TRBJ2-6; d_gene: NA; v_gene: TRBV6-1; CDR3aa: CASSESESSGANVLTF; CDR3nt: TGTGCCAGCAGTGAGTCCGAAAGCTCTGGGGCCAACGTCCTGACTTTC
abundance: many; j_gene: TRBJ2-1; d_gene: TRBD2; v_gene: TRBV7-9; CDR3aa: CASSPRGGSSYNEQFF; CDR3nt: TGTGCCAGCAGCCCGAGGGGCGGGAGTAGTTACAATGAGCAGTTCTTC
abundance: few; j_gene: TRBJ2-2; d_gene: TRBD2; v_gene: TRBV7-6; CDR3aa: CASSVLAGGSTKNTGELFF; CDR3nt: TGTGCCAGCAGCGTACTAGCGGGAGGGTCGACTAAGAACACCGGGGAGCTGTTTTTT
abundance: NA; j_gene: TRBJ1-2; d_gene: NA; v_gene: TRBV11-2; CDR3aa: CASSLGAGYGYTF; CDR3nt: TGTGCCAGCAGCTTGGGGGCCGGGTATGGCTACACCTTC
abundance: few; j_gene: TRBJ2-7; d_gene: NA; v_gene: TRBV25-1; CDR3aa: CASSGVNNYEQYF; CDR3nt: TGTGCCAGCAGTGGTGTGAACAACTACGAGCAGTACTTC
abundance: NA; j_gene: TRBJ2-7; d_gene: TRBD2; v_gene: TRBV7-8; CDR3aa: CASSVQGLASYEQYF; CDR3nt: TGTGCCAGCAGCGTCCAGGGACTAGCGTCCTACGAGCAGTACTTC
abundance: NA; j_gene: TRBJ2-3; d_gene: TRBD1; v_gene: TRBV19; CDR3aa: CASSIDPTGPFADTQYF; CDR3nt: TGTGCCAGTAGTATAGATCCGACAGGGCCATTTGCAGATACGCAGTATTTT
abundance: NA; j_gene: TRBJ2-7; d_gene: TRBD1; v_gene: TRBV9; CDR3aa: CASSLEPGQTYEQYF; CDR3nt: TGTGCCAGCAGCTTGGAACCGGGACAGACCTACGAGCAGTACTTC
abundance: NA; j_gene: TRBJ1-1; d_gene: NA; v_gene: TRBV5-1; CDR3aa: CASSAVGGSTEAFF; CDR3nt: TGCGCCAGCAGCGCGGTGGGGGGATCCACTGAAGCTTTCTTT
abundance: NA; j_gene: TRBJ2-7; d_gene: NA; v_gene: TRBV28; CDR3aa: CASGHRYEQYF; CDR3nt: TGTGCCAGCGGCCACAGGTACGAGCAGTACTTC
abundance: NA; j_gene: TRBJ2-7; d_gene: NA; v_gene: TRBV27; CDR3aa: CASSFGAISYEQYF; CDR3nt: TGTGCCAGCAGTTTTGGAGCGATCTCCTACGAGCAGTACTTC
abundance: few; j_gene: TRBJ1-5; d_gene: NA; v_gene: TRBV29-1; CDR3aa: CSALGRRNYSNQPQHF; CDR3nt: TGCAGCGCCCTGGGACGGAGGAACTATAGCAATCAGCCCCAGCATTTT
abundance: few; j_gene: TRBJ2-6; d_gene: NA; v_gene: TRBV28; CDR3aa: CASSLTPNTGANVLTF; CDR3nt: TGTGCCAGCAGTTTGACTCCGAATACTGGGGCCAACGTCCTGACTTTC
abundance: NA; j_gene: TRBJ2-3; d_gene: NA; v_gene: TRBV5-1; CDR3aa: CASSLRRTPGSDTQYF; CDR3nt: TGCGCCAGCAGCTTGAGACGGACTCCGGGATCAGATACGCAGTATTTT
abundance: NA; j_gene: TRBJ1-2; d_gene: NA; v_gene: TRBV25-1; CDR3aa: CASQQSRDPSPYGYTF; CDR3nt: TGTGCCAGCCAGCAATCCCGGGACCCATCCCCGTATGGCTACACCTTC
abundance: few; j_gene: TRBJ2-2; d_gene: TRBD2; v_gene: TRBV5-4; CDR3aa: CASSPGLVGGELFF; CDR3nt: TGTGCCAGCAGCCCGGGACTAGTCGGCGGGGAGCTGTTTTTT
abundance: once; j_gene: TRBJ2-2; d_gene: NA; v_gene: TRBV7-3; CDR3aa: CASSQDLTGELFF; CDR3nt: TGTGCCAGCAGCCAAGATCTCACCGGGGAGCTGTTTTTT
abundance: NA; j_gene: TRBJ2-7; d_gene: TRBD1; v_gene: TRBV10-3; CDR3aa: CAISGTGTGTIWQYF; CDR3nt: TGTGCCATCAGTGGAACCGGGACAGGGACGATTTGGCAGTACTTC
abundance: few; j_gene: TRBJ2-5; d_gene: NA; v_gene: TRBV11-2; CDR3aa: CASSTPGEAQYF; CDR3nt: TGTGCCAGCAGCACCCCGGGGGAGGCCCAGTACTTC
abundance: once; j_gene: TRBJ1-2; d_gene: NA; v_gene: TRBV7-9; CDR3aa: CASSLARDGALSDGYTF; CDR3nt: TGTGCCAGCAGCTTAGCGCGGGATGGGGCCCTATCGGACGGCTACACCTTC
abundance: few; j_gene: TRBJ2-4; d_gene: NA; v_gene: TRBV19; CDR3aa: CASSMSTAKNIQYF; CDR3nt: TGTGCCAGTAGTATGTCAACAGCCAAAAACATTCAGTACTTC
abundance: NA; j_gene: TRBJ2-1; d_gene: TRBD2; v_gene: TRBV6-1; CDR3aa: CASSEEVSGSHEQFF; CDR3nt: TGTGCCAGCAGTGAAGAAGTTAGCGGGAGCCATGAGCAGTTCTTC
abundance: NA; j_gene: TRBJ1-2; d_gene: NA; v_gene: TRBV7-9; CDR3aa: CASSLTLGGDGYTF; CDR3nt: TGTGCCAGCAGCTTGACCCTTGGGGGGGATGGCTACACCTTC
abundance: NA; j_gene: TRBJ2-6; d_gene: NA; v_gene: TRBV6-5; CDR3aa: CASSGNSGANVLTF; CDR3nt: TGTGCCAGCAGTGGAAACTCTGGGGCCAACGTCCTGACTTTC
abundance: NA; j_gene: TRBJ1-2; d_gene: NA; v_gene: TRBV6-6; CDR3aa: CASSVGHGYTF; CDR3nt: TGTGCCAGCAGCGTTGGACATGGCTACACCTTC
abundance: NA; j_gene: TRBJ1-5; d_gene: TRBD1; v_gene: TRBV7-3; CDR3aa: CASSLDRTGICIEPQHF; CDR3nt: TGTGCCAGCAGCTTAGACCGGACAGGGATTTGTATCGAGCCCCAGCATTTT
abundance: NA; j_gene: TRBJ2-1; d_gene: TRBD2; v_gene: TRBV4-2; CDR3aa: CASSQERTSGSYEQFF; CDR3nt: TGTGCCAGCAGCCAAGAGAGGACTAGCGGGAGTTATGAGCAGTTCTTC
abundance: NA; j_gene: TRBJ2-2; d_gene: NA; v_gene: TRBV6-1; CDR3aa: CASSDDPGAGELFF; CDR3nt: TGTGCCAGCAGTGACGACCCGGGGGCCGGGGAGCTGTTTTTT
abundance: NA; j_gene: TRBJ1-2; d_gene: NA; v_gene: TRBV6-5; CDR3aa: CASPRDGLYYGYTF; CDR3nt: TGTGCCAGCCCTCGGGACGGATTATACTATGGCTACACCTTC
abundance: few; j_gene: TRBJ2-7; d_gene: TRBD2; v_gene: TRBV25-1; CDR3aa: CASSGTRVAGGWYEQYF; CDR3nt: TGTGCCAGCAGTGGCACAAGGGTAGCGGGAGGGTGGTACGAGCAGTACTTC
abundance: NA; j_gene: TRBJ2-7; d_gene: TRBD1; v_gene: TRBV6-1; CDR3aa: CASLWDRAPYEQYF; CDR3nt: TGTGCCAGCCTGTGGGACAGGGCCCCCTACGAGCAGTACTTC
abundance: NA; j_gene: TRBJ1-3; d_gene: TRBD1; v_gene: TRBV28; CDR3aa: CASKVTGSPSGNTIYF; CDR3nt: TGTGCCAGCAAGGTGACAGGGTCCCCCTCTGGAAACACCATATATTTT
abundance: NA; j_gene: TRBJ2-3; d_gene: TRBD2; v_gene: TRBV28; CDR3aa: CASSKGTSGKGSDTQYF; CDR3nt: TGTGCCAGCAGTAAGGGAACTAGCGGGAAAGGTTCAGATACGCAGTATTTT
abundance: once; j_gene: TRBJ2-1; d_gene: TRBD1; v_gene: TRBV14; CDR3aa: CASSQEPRGTGEQFF; CDR3nt: TGTGCCAGCAGCCAGGAACCCAGGGGGACCGGTGAGCAGTTCTTC
abundance: once; j_gene: TRBJ2-7; d_gene: TRBD1; v_gene: TRBV28; CDR3aa: CASSRRGRVEQYF; CDR3nt: TGTGCCAGCAGTCGCAGGGGGCGAGTCGAGCAGTACTTC
abundance: NA; j_gene: TRBJ2-5; d_gene: TRBD1; v_gene: TRBV4-1; CDR3aa: CASSRVSQGAKTQYF; CDR3nt: TGCGCCAGCAGCCGAGTATCACAGGGGGCGAAGACCCAGTACTTC
abundance: NA; j_gene: TRBJ1-4; d_gene: TRBD1; v_gene: TRBV5-6; CDR3aa: CASSLTGQGFGKLFF; CDR3nt: TGTGCCAGCAGCTTAACGGGACAGGGTTTCGGCAAACTGTTTTTT
abundance: once; j_gene: TRBJ2-2; d_gene: NA; v_gene: TRBV5-8; CDR3aa: CASSLDAASRLTGELFF; CDR3nt: TGTGCCAGCAGCTTGGATGCGGCTTCCAGACTGACCGGGGAGCTGTTTTTT
abundance: NA; j_gene: TRBJ2-7; d_gene: NA; v_gene: TRBV27; CDR3aa: CASSSWTSFYEQYF; CDR3nt: TGTGCCAGCAGTTCCTGGACCTCATTCTACGAGCAGTACTTC
abundance: NA; j_gene: TRBJ2-1; d_gene: TRBD2; v_gene: TRBV4-2; CDR3aa: CASSQAGTSGWGEQFF; CDR3nt: TGTGCCAGCAGCCAGGCCGGGACTAGCGGGTGGGGTGAGCAGTTCTTC
abundance: NA; j_gene: TRBJ2-7; d_gene: NA; v_gene: TRBV28; CDR3aa: CASSSALRINSWSSYEQYF; CDR3nt: TGTGCCAGCAGTTCCGCCTTGAGGATAAACTCCTGGAGCTCCTACGAGCAGTACTTC
abundance: NA; j_gene: TRBJ1-2; d_gene: NA; v_gene: TRBV6-5; CDR3aa: CASSYSIVAGGDGYTF; CDR3nt: TGTGCCAGCAGTTACTCGATTGTGGCAGGAGGGGACGGCTACACCTTC
abundance: NA; j_gene: TRBJ1-2; d_gene: NA; v_gene: TRBV10-3; CDR3aa: CAISESGDYGYTF; CDR3nt: TGTGCCATCAGTGAGTCCGGGGACTATGGCTACACCTTC
abundance: many; j_gene: TRBJ1-4; d_gene: NA; v_gene: TRBV6-1; CDR3aa: CASSEGPSNEKLFF; CDR3nt: TGTGCCAGCAGTGAGGGGCCTTCAAATGAAAAACTGTTTTTT
abundance: once; j_gene: TRBJ2-7; d_gene: NA; v_gene: TRBV5-1; CDR3aa: CASSLTNSYEQYF; CDR3nt: TGCGCCAGCAGCTTAACTAACTCCTACGAGCAGTACTTC
abundance: NA; j_gene: TRBJ2-1; d_gene: TRBD2; v_gene: TRBV2; CDR3aa: CASRVTSGGTSYNEQFF; CDR3nt: TGTGCCAGCAGGGTGACTAGCGGAGGGACGTCCTACAATGAGCAGTTCTTC